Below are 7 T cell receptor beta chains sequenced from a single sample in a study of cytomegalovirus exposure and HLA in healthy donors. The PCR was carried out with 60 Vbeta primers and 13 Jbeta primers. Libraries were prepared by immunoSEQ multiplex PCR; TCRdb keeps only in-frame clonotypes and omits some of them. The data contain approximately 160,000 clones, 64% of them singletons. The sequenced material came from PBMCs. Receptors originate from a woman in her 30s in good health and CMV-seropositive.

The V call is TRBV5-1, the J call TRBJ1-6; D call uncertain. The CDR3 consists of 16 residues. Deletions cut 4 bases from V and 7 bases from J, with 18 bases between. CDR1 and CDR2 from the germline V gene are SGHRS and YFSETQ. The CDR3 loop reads CASSLLSGSGNSPLHF. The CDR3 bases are TGCGCCAGCAGCCTCCTTTCGGGGAGTGGGAATTCACCCCTCCACTTT.

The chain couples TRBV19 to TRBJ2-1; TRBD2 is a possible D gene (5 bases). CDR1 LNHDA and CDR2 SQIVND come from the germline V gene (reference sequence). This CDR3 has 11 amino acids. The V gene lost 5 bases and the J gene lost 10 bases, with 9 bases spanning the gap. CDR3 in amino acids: CASSPGGEQFF. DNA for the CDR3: TGTGCCAGTAGTCCGGGCGGGGAGCAGTTCTTC.

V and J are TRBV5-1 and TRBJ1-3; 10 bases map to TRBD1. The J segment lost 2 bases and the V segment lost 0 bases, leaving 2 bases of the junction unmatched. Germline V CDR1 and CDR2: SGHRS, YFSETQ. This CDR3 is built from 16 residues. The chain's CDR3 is CASSLAGTGAGNTIYF. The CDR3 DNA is TGCGCCAGCAGCTTGGCCGGGACAGGGGCTGGAAACACCATATATTTT.

In DNA form, the CDR3 reads TGTGCCAGCAGCTTCAGGACTAGCGGGAGCTCCTACAATGAGCAGTTCTTC. Its protein is CASSFRTSGSSYNEQFF. The chain uses TRBV7-6 and TRBJ2-1; 13 positions match TRBD2. CDR1 is SGHVS and CDR2 is FNYEAQ in the germline V gene. With 3 bases clipped from V and 0 bases from J, the junction kept 2 bases outside the gene matches. The CDR3 contains 17 residues.

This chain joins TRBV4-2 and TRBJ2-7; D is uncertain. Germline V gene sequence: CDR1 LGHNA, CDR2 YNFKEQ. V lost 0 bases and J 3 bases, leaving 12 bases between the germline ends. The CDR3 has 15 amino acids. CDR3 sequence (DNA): TGTGCCAGCAGCCAAGAAGGAAGTCAGGTCTACGAGCAGTACTTC. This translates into CASSQEGSQVYEQYF.

The CDR3 nucleotides are TGCGCCAGCAGCTTGAGAGGACAGGGGGGTTCGAGGGAGCAGTACTTC. Its translation: CASSLRGQGGSREQYF. V is TRBV5-1 and J is TRBJ2-7; 10 nucleotides line up with TRBD1. V lost 1 base, J lost 7 bases, and 11 bases stayed unmatched. Germline CDR1 reads SGHRS; CDR2 reads YFSETQ. The CDR3 length is 16 residues.

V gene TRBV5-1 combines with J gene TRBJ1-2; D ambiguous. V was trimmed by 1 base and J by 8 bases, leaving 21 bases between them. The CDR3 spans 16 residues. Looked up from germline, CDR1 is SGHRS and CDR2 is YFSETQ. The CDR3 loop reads CASSLQPTGIRRGYTF. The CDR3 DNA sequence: TGCGCCAGCAGCTTGCAACCTACCGGGATTCGCCGGGGCTACACCTTC.